This T cell receptor (beta chain) was sequenced for a study of molecular identifiers for immune sequencing clone quantification. Study-wide findings and caveats: Highly expanded clone sizes could end up underestimated if a barcode were shared by identical TCR molecules. Jurkat TCR RNA that was spiked in from one cell was reportedly detectable among roughly 1 million naive cells.

RNA fractions of 10%, 30% or 50% and about 17,000 to 1,000,000 sorted cells were the source of naive CD8 libraries. With 7 bases removed from V and 4 bases from J, the gap between germline ends came to 10 bases. The CDR3 loop spans 12 amino acids. On this clonotype itself: Its antigen remains unidentified.

TCRdb itself ran the PCR reads through MiXCR, one entry per CDR3 protein. The sample contains hundreds of thousands of distinct CDR3 sequences, roughly 24% of which appear only once. The sequenced material came from naive CD8+ T cells from blood, with Jurkat cell RNA spiked in. Subset meaning: FACS-sorted CD8+CD4-CCR7+CD45RA+ naive T cells. The V gene is TRBV12-3 or TRBV12-4, the J gene TRBJ1-1, with D possibly matching TRBD1 (6 bases). The TCR was taken from a human donor in good health. Some libraries in this study had Jurkat cell RNA spiked in. The CDR3 loop reads CASTQGSTEAFF. CDR3 nucleotides: TGTGCCAGCACTCAGGGGAGCACTGAAGCTTTCTTT.